This record looks at one T cell receptor (beta chain) sequence and its context. Its antigen remains unidentified. The sample is drawn from a study of blood T cells in healthy people across ages. CDR3 length: 13 amino acids. Germline-derived CDR1 and CDR2 are KGHDR and SFDVKD. Trimming removed 5 bases from V and 1 base from J, with 4 bases in between. Per sample, at least 5 micrograms of total RNA were extracted. A second PCR of 7 to 11 cycles used a sample-barcoded 5' primer and a J-beta primer mix. CDR3-containing paired-end reads numbering at least 2.5 million came from each sample. In TCRdb, the 5' RACE reads were re-called with MiXCR into one record per CDR3 protein. The top ten clones hold 20% to 25% of a sample with around 2 million distinct CDR3 sequences, roughly 43% of them seen once. Findings of the study overall: Per-million-T-cell TCR beta diversity fell roughly linearly with age.

The V call is TRBV24-1, the J call TRBJ2-2; no firm D call. Sequencing used blood. This TCR came from a human donor in good health. The CDR3 DNA is TGTGCCACCAGTGGGGTGAACACCGGGGAGCTGTTTTTT. Translated: CATSGVNTGELFF.